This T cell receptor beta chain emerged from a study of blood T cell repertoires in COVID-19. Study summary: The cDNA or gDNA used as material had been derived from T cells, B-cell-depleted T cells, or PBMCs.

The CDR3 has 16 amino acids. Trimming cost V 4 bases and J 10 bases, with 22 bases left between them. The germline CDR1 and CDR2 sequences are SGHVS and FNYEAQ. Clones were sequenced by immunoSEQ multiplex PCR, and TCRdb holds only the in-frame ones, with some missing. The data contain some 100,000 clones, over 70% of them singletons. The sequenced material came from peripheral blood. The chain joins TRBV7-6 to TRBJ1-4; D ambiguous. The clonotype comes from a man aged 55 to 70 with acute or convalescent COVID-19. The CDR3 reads CASSYQPGTQAGKLFF. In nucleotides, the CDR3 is TGTGCCAGCAGCTACCAGCCGGGAACCCAAGCGGGAAAACTGTTTTTT.